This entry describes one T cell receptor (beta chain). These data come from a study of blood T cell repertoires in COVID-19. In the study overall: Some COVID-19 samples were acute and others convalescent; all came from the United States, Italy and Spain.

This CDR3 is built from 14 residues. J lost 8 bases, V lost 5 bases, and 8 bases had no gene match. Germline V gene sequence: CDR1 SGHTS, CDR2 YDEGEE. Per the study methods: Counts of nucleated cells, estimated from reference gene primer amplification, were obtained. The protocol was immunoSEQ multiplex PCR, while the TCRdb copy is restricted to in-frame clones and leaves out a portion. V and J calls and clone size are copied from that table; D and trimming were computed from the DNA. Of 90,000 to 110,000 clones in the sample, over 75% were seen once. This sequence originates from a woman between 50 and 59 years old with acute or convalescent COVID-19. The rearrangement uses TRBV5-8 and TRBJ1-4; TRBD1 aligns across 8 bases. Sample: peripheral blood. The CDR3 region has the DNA TGTGCCAGCAGTCCGGGACAGGTTGTCGAAAAACTGTTTTTT. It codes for CASSPGQVVEKLFF.